The 14 T cell receptor beta chains reported below all come from one sample, sequenced in a study of T-cell reconstitution after alpha-beta-depleted transplantation in children. During its preparation, the TCRbeta library received unique molecular identifiers. From the PCR reads, TCRdb called clonotypes with MiXCR, one entry per CDR3 protein. The sample consists of a few hundred thousand distinct CDR3 sequences, approximately 10% of them appearing once. Specimen: PBMCs from the stem cell graft donor, collected from the stem cell graft. All receptors come from a human donor who donated a stem cell graft to a child with acute lymphoblastic leukemia.

The chain joins TRBV7-9 to TRBJ1-4; D may be TRBD1 (6 bases). The CDR3 totals 16 residues. CDR1 and CDR2 from the germline V gene are SEHNR and FQNEAQ (reference sequence). Trimming pared 0 bases from V and 0 bases from J, leaving 8 bases between. DNA of the CDR3: TGTGCCAGCAGCTTAGCGGACAGACCAACTAATGAAAAACTGTTTTTT. This gives the protein CASSLADRPTNEKLFF.

This clonotype occurred a few times. V usage is TRBV7-2 and J usage is TRBJ1-3; the D is unclear. Trimming shortened V by 4 bases and J by 2 bases, and 18 bases separated the two germline ends. This CDR3 is 17 amino acids long. Germline V gene lookup returns CDR1 SGHTA and CDR2 FQGNSA. The CDR3 spells CASSSRTSLPAGNTIYF. The DNA for the CDR3 is TGTGCCAGCAGCTCCCGGACGTCTCTGCCTGCTGGAAACACCATATATTTT.

This clonotype turned up a few times. One junction end does not reproduce the germline sequence, and a read error may be involved. This sequence joins TRBV5-5 and TRBJ2-4; TRBD1 matches at 9 bases. Germline CDR1 and CDR2: SGHKS and YYEKEE (reference sequence). The CDR3 is 14 amino acids. CDR3 DNA sequence: TGTGCCAGCAGTTTGGGACAGGGCGTAGACATTCAGTACTTC. It specifies CASSLGQGVDIQYF.

This clonotype was seen only a few times. The chain uses TRBV7-9 and TRBJ2-1; 8 nucleotides match TRBD2. CDR1 is SEHNR and CDR2 is FQNEAQ in the germline V gene (reference sequence). CDR3 length equals 16 residues. Trimming cost V 4 bases and J 9 bases; bases outside gene matches: 14. This CDR3 reads CASSSAGLVSVGEQFF. CDR3 bases: TGTGCCAGCAGCTCAGCGGGACTAGTTAGTGTTGGTGAGCAGTTCTTC.

The CDR3 region is CASSITGESQPQHF. The CDR3 region has the DNA TGTGCCAGCAGTATCACAGGGGAAAGTCAGCCCCAGCATTTT. V usage is TRBV12-3 or TRBV12-4 and J usage is TRBJ1-5; 7 positions match TRBD1. This CDR3 spans 14 amino acids. The V and J ends lost 5 bases and 6 bases, in that order; junction bases with no gene match: 7.

J is TRBJ2-7 and V is TRBV6-4, with 7 bases that match TRBD2. This CDR3 comprises 18 residues. Losses at the gene ends were 5 bases for V and 0 bases for J; bases not matched to a gene: 16. Germline V gives CDR1 MRHNA, CDR2 SNTAGT. The CDR3 region is CASSPRGGVIRSSYEQYF. The CDR3 DNA follows: TGTGCCAGCAGTCCCCGGGGAGGGGTAATAAGGAGCTCCTACGAGCAGTACTTC.

V usage is TRBV7-2 and J usage is TRBJ2-3, with 9 bases lining up with TRBD2. Trimming removed 1 base from V and 4 bases from J; junction bases left unmatched: 3. The germline gives CDR1 SGHTA, CDR2 FQGNSA. The CDR3 is made up of 15 amino acids. CDR3: CASSLVSGSPDTQYF. The CDR3 DNA sequence: TGTGCCAGCAGCTTAGTTAGCGGGAGCCCAGATACGCAGTATTTT.

This clonotype was picked up a small number of times. The rearrangement links TRBV6-1 to TRBJ1-2; D possibly corresponds to TRBD1 (6 bases). The V gene's germline CDR1 is MNHNS and CDR2 SASEGT. The CDR3 is made up of 15 amino acids. Trimming stripped 7 bases from V and 4 bases from J, with 19 bases between. CDR3 loop: CASTGSGEGVYGYTF. DNA for the CDR3: TGTGCCAGCACCGGCTCAGGGGAAGGCGTCTATGGCTACACCTTC.

V and J are TRBV15 and TRBJ1-2; D is unresolved. This CDR3 has 13 residues. V gave up 8 bases and J gave up 3 bases, with 13 bases separating them. Per the germline V gene, CDR1 is LNHNV and CDR2 is YYDKDF (reference sequence). The CDR3 DNA reads as TGTGCCACCCGTGATAACGGGGACTATGGCTACACCTTC. As protein: CATRDNGDYGYTF.

This chain links TRBV4-2 with TRBJ2-1; 11 bases are shared with TRBD2. Germline CDR1 is LGHNA and CDR2 is YNFKEQ. There are 15 residues in the CDR3. The J segment lost 9 bases and the V segment lost 5 bases, leaving 9 bases of the junction unmatched. The CDR3 DNA reads TGTGCCAGCAGCGCTTCAACTAGCGGGAGTGCTGAGCAGTTCTTC. This gives the protein CASSASTSGSAEQFF.

This clonotype was recorded a few times. The chain employs TRBV6-5 and TRBJ2-2, with 9 bases identical to TRBD1. The CDR3 length is 15 residues. CDR1 and CDR2 (germline): MNHEY, SVGAGI. V shed 2 bases and J 7 bases; nucleotides not matched to a gene: 5. This chain's CDR3 is CASSYPTGGGGELFF. CDR3 nucleotides: TGTGCCAGCAGTTACCCGACAGGGGGAGGCGGGGAGCTGTTTTTT.

The table lists this clonotype with a few counts. This chain uses TRBV20-1 with TRBJ1-5; TRBD1 agrees at 11 bases. Germline-derived CDR1 and CDR2 are DFQATT and SNEGSKA (reference sequence). The CDR3 is made up of 16 amino acids. V was clipped by 1 base and J by 2 bases; unmatched bases: 4. The CDR3 bases are TGCAGTGCTAGAGTTGGGACAGGGGGGGGCAATCAGCCCCAGCATTTT. Translated: CSARVGTGGGNQPQHF.

This clonotype was detected ten times or more. The chain uses TRBV5-6 and TRBJ2-3; TRBD2 matches at 7 bases. The J segment lost 0 bases and the V segment lost 2 bases, leaving 3 bases of the junction unmatched. The CDR3 length is 15 residues. From germline, CDR1 is SGHDT and CDR2 YYEEEE. The CDR3 nucleotides read TGTGCCAGCAGCTTCGGCGGGAGAAGCACAGATACGCAGTATTTT. It translates to CASSFGGRSTDTQYF.

This chain uses TRBV5-6 with TRBJ2-2, with D perhaps TRBD1 (6 bases). V shed 1 base and J shed 6 bases, with 10 bases lying between them. The CDR3 is made up of 14 amino acids. Germline V gives CDR1 SGHDT, CDR2 YYEEEE. The CDR3 reads CASSLIQGAGELFF. CDR3 nucleotide sequence: TGTGCCAGCAGCTTGATACAGGGCGCCGGGGAGCTGTTTTTT.